The TCR beta chain under discussion was sequenced for a study of cytomegalovirus exposure and HLA in healthy donors. Study-wide points: About 87% or about 30% of the time was how often most TCR beta V segments were productive, according to an earlier analysis. It is likely that the observed cluster of highly shared sequence variants was a sequencing artifact.

As for this clone: The antigen is not known.

Germline assignment: CDR1 MGHRA and CDR2 YSYEKL. V lost 2 bases and J 1 base, leaving 5 bases between the germline ends. The CDR3 spans 13 residues. A multiplex PCR was run with 60 Vbeta primers and 13 Jbeta primers. Authors' analysis steps: Later reanalysis found 75 million to 95 million unique TCR beta chains, around 10 million of them shared. The data were produced by immunoSEQ multiplex PCR, yet TCRdb's version contains in-frame clones alone and is incomplete. The V and J calls and clone size were taken over from that table, and D and trimming were inferred from the DNA. Of around 160,000 clones in the sample, 80% to 85% are singletons; the top ten hold 8.5%.

Sequences were obtained from PBMCs. This sequence originates from a male donor in good health and CMV-seropositive. This sequence joins TRBV4-1 and TRBJ1-1; D unresolved. The CDR3 DNA reads TGCGCCAGCAGCCAACACAAGAACACTGAAGCTTTCTTT. Its translation: CASSQHKNTEAFF.